This T cell receptor beta chain came from a study of regulatory and conventional T cells in breast cancer (dated by TCRdb to the mid-2010s). A few counts support this clonotype. What this receptor recognizes is not known. Base qualities were left out, and no much larger clone turns up one base away. TCRdb itself trimmed the public reads at Q25 with fastp, ran MiXCR and retained productive beta chains. Every entry covers one CDR3 protein and lists the most common genes and DNA from its rows. The data table for this sample lists more than 55 distinct CDR3 sequences. The clonotype comes from a human donor with breast cancer or in good health (not recorded which). The sample consisted of regulatory or conventional T cells from blood (not recorded which); whether cultured is not recorded.

The sequenced DNA is TGCAGTGCTAGAGGCGGGACAGGGAGCAATCAGCCCCAGCATTTT. The translation is CSARGGTGSNQPQHF. The sequence joins TRBV20-1 to TRBJ1-5, and TRBD1 matches 9 of the central bases. Trimming takes 1 base off V and 1 base off J; junction bases not matched to a gene: 2. CDR1 and CDR2 are read off the germline V gene (reference sequence) as DFQATT and SNEGSKA. The CDR3 holds 15 amino acids from the cysteine to the phenylalanine. Of the read, only the CDR3 DNA is kept; its 45 bases are in frame from base 1.